Listed below are T cell receptor beta chains from one sample, sequenced in a study of cytomegalovirus exposure and HLA in healthy donors. TCRdb keeps only in-frame clones here, not all; method: immunoSEQ multiplex PCR. This sample yields some 110,000 clones, of which approximately 70% are seen a single time; around 10% belongs to the top ten. The sequencing sample was made of PBMCs. The source is a man aged 25-45 years in good health and CMV-seropositive. The CDR3 runs from the conserved cysteine through the conserved F or W. The D gene is left open where the match is weak. Size values are once, few and many counts, or a class for expanded clones, and some rows have none.

>TRBJ2-2|TRBD2|few|TRBV28
TGTGCCAGCAGTTTATTGGGGACTAGCGGGGGGAACACCGGGGAGCTGTTTTTT
CASSLLGTSGGNTGELFF
>TRBJ1-2|TRBD1|.|TRBV28
TGTGCCAGCAGTTCGGGACAGGGGGCCTACTATGGCTACACCTTC
CASSSGQGAYYGYTF
>TRBJ2-3|.|.|TRBV30
TGTGCCTGGAGTTTCGTGACAGGAGCCACAGATACGCAGTATTTT
CAWSFVTGATDTQYF
>TRBJ2-7|TRBD2|few|TRBV5-1
TGCGCCAGCAGCCTGGATACTAGCGGGGGTTCCGAGCAGTACTTC
CASSLDTSGGSEQYF
>TRBJ1-1|.|.|TRBV11-2
TGTGCCAGCAGCTTAGATTTTTCATCCCTGAACACTGAAGCTTTCTTT
CASSLDFSSLNTEAFF
>TRBJ2-1|TRBD2|.|TRBV7-8
TGTGCCAGCACGACTATGAACCCGGGACTACGGGTCAATGAGCAGTTCTTC
CASTTMNPGLRVNEQFF
>TRBJ2-5|.|.|TRBV14
TGTGCCAGCAGTCAACTATTTGAGACCCAGTACTTC
CASSQLFETQYF
>TRBJ2-2|TRBD1|.|TRBV6-6
TGTGCCAGCAGGACAGGGGCCGGGGAGCTGTTTTTT
CASRTGAGELFF
>TRBJ2-3|.|.|TRBV5-8
TGTGCCAGCAGCTTTCCCGGGAGTAGAGATACGCAGTATTTT
CASSFPGSRDTQYF
>TRBJ1-2|.|.|TRBV2
TGTGCCAGCAGTGTCAAGACAGCTAACTATGGCTACACCTTC
CASSVKTANYGYTF
>TRBJ2-7|TRBD2|.|TRBV7-6
TGTGCCAGCAGCCCGGGACTAGCGGGGGGCAGCCCCGACGAGCAGTACTTC
CASSPGLAGGSPDEQYF
>TRBJ2-3|.|.|TRBV11-2
TGTGCCAGCAGCTTCTCTAGCGCTTCCACAGATACGCAGTATTTT
CASSFSSASTDTQYF
>TRBJ1-5|TRBD1|.|TRBV9
TGTGCCAGCAGCTATTCGGGACAGGGGGATCAGCCCCAGCATTTT
CASSYSGQGDQPQHF